These 8 T cell receptor beta chains were sequenced from one sample in a study of shared clonotypes between healthy human individuals. Profiled with immunoSEQ multiplex PCR; TCRdb holds only in-frame clones, not every one. The table records approximately 720,000 clones, about three quarters of them present only once. The sequencing input was memory CD4+ T cells sorted from blood. Specified subset: CD45RA-negative fraction. These receptors all come from a woman in her twenties or thirties in good health.

This clone has just one count. The chain links TRBV9 to TRBJ2-1, with TRBD2 identical over 13 bases. The germline gives CDR1 SGDLS, CDR2 YYNGEE. This CDR3 comprises 16 residues. V lost 3 bases, J lost 9 bases, and 9 bases stayed unmatched. CDR3 nucleotide sequence: TGTGCCAGCAGCGCCCGGACTAGCGGGAGTAGAGGTGAGCAGTTCTTC. This codes for CASSARTSGSRGEQFF.

Of note for this clone: It differs at one base from a far larger clone, so likely a read error. The chain is built from TRBV10-3 and TRBJ1-5, with 7 bases aligning to TRBD1. Germline V CDR1 and CDR2: ENHRY, SYGVKD. This CDR3 is 16 amino acids long. CDR3 amino acids: CAISESVGGINQLQHF. The CDR3 region has the DNA TGTGCCATCAGTGAGTCTGTAGGGGGCATCAATCAGCTCCAGCATTTT.

On this clone: This same CDR3 is encoded by further DNA sequences in the sample. This chain joins TRBV5-1 and TRBJ2-7; 8 bases agree with TRBD1. CDR3 length: 15 amino acids. V was pared by 2 bases and J by 2 bases, with 6 bases of the junction left unmatched. Germline V lookup: CDR1 SGHRS, CDR2 YFSETQ. CDR3 protein: CASSLGQGGTYEQYF. The CDR3 nucleotides are TGCGCCAGCAGCTTAGGACAGGGTGGGACCTACGAGCAGTACTTC.

The V call is TRBV4-1, the J call TRBJ2-2, with D possibly matching TRBD2 (6 bases). The V end lost 4 bases, the J end lost 4 bases, and 10 bases lay between the germline ends. The CDR3 has 14 amino acids. Germline V CDR1 and CDR2: MGHRA, YSYEKL. The CDR3 spells CASSRVGGTGELFF. In DNA, the CDR3 is TGCGCCAGCAGCCGGGTGGGGGGCACCGGGGAGCTGTTTTTT.

V and J are TRBV10-3 and TRBJ1-2; TRBD1 is a possible D gene (6 bases). Germline values: CDR1 ENHRY, CDR2 SYGVKD. There are 15 residues in the CDR3. The V gene lost 0 bases and the J gene lost 8 bases, with 16 bases spanning the gap. The chain's CDR3 is CAISESGQGKDGYTF. The CDR3 nucleotides read TGTGCCATCAGTGAGTCGGGTCAGGGGAAGGACGGCTACACCTTC.

V is TRBV7-9 and J is TRBJ2-1; maybe TRBD2 (6 bases). The V end was cut by 5 bases, the J end by 8 bases, with 22 bases between. This CDR3 is built from 16 residues. CDR1 and CDR2 (germline): SEHNR, FQNEAQ (reference sequence). CDR3 region: CASSGGTTISFDEQFF. CDR3 in DNA: TGTGCCAGCAGCGGAGGGACGACAATTTCCTTCGATGAGCAGTTCTTC.

V is TRBV6-6 and J is TRBJ1-6, with a possible D match to TRBD1 (6 bases). Germline CDR1 is MNHNY and CDR2 is SVGAGI (reference sequence). The ends were cut back, 6 bases at V and 7 bases at J, with 10 bases in the middle. The CDR3 has 13 amino acids. The CDR3 DNA follows: TGTGCCAGCAGAAACACAGGGAATTCACCCCTCCACTTT. Protein: CASRNTGNSPLHF.

This clone was picked up one time. Written as DNA, the CDR3 is TGTGCCAGCAGTTCTACGGTGGGGGCGGATCAGCCCCAGCATTTT. Protein sequence: CASSSTVGADQPQHF. This chain uses TRBV6-1 with TRBJ1-5; TRBD1 might be the D (6 bases). The V end was cut by 5 bases, the J end by 5 bases, with 16 bases between. The length of the CDR3 is 15 residues. Germline V lookup: CDR1 MNHNS, CDR2 SASEGT.